The 10 T cell receptor beta chains below were found in one sample sequenced in a study of cytomegalovirus exposure and HLA in healthy donors. Vbeta (60) and Jbeta (13) primers were used in the PCR. Libraries were prepared by immunoSEQ multiplex PCR; TCRdb keeps only in-frame clonotypes and omits some of them. The sample holds 150,000 to 250,000 clones, roughly four fifths seen once. The sequencing input was PBMCs. All receptors derive from a man in his thirties or forties in good health and CMV-seronegative.

The chain recombines TRBV5-4 with TRBJ2-3; D is ambiguous. Trimming stripped 0 bases from V and 4 bases from J, with 6 bases between. The CDR3 runs to 13 residues. Germline-derived CDR1 and CDR2 are SGHNT and YYREEE (reference sequence). CDR3 sequence reads: CASSLGVSDTQYF. The CDR3 DNA sequence: TGTGCCAGCAGCTTGGGCGTGTCAGATACGCAGTATTTT.

The chain has TRBV4-1 and TRBJ1-2; D ambiguous. Per germline, CDR1 MGHRA and CDR2 YSYEKL. CDR3 length: 12 residues. V lost 1 base and J 8 bases, leaving 8 bases between the germline ends. This chain's CDR3 is CASSQGIRGYTF. Here the CDR3 DNA reads TGCGCCAGCAGCCAAGGAATCCGGGGCTACACCTTC.

This clone was picked up one time. The V gene is TRBV11-3, the J gene TRBJ2-5, with TRBD1 as a possible D gene (6 bases). CDR1 SGHNT and CDR2 YENEEA come from the germline V gene. The germline V and J ends were trimmed by 1 base and 2 bases, with 11 bases remaining between them. The CDR3 is 15 residues long. The CDR3 sequence: CASSLGSGQQETQYF. CDR3 bases: TGTGCCAGCAGCTTAGGATCCGGACAGCAAGAGACCCAGTACTTC.

This clone was seen a handful of times. This sequence joins TRBV28 and TRBJ2-7, with D possibly being TRBD1 (5 bases). V gave up 7 bases and J gave up 0 bases, with 7 bases separating them. The CDR3 spans 12 residues. Per germline, CDR1 MDHEN and CDR2 SYDVKM. DNA for the CDR3: TGTGCCAGCAAGACAGCCTCCTACGAGCAGTACTTC. Translating it yields CASKTASYEQYF.

The V call is TRBV29-1, the J call TRBJ2-2, with D uncertain. This CDR3 spans 14 amino acids. The V end was cut by 1 base, the J end by 1 base, with 7 bases between. Germline CDR1 reads SQVTM; CDR2 reads ANQGSEA. CDR3 amino acids: CSVEVSLNTGELFF. Here the CDR3 DNA reads TGCAGCGTTGAAGTGTCCTTGAACACCGGGGAGCTGTTTTTT.

This chain uses TRBV7-2 with TRBJ1-1, with 8 bases that match TRBD1. Germline CDR1 is SGHTA and CDR2 is FQGNSA. This CDR3 is 16 amino acids long. The junction had 4 bases not matched to a gene; V was cut back by 1 base and J by 0 bases. This CDR3 is CASSLVDRGLNTEAFF. The DNA of the CDR3 is TGTGCCAGCAGCTTAGTAGACAGGGGCTTGAACACTGAAGCTTTCTTT.

The chain recombines TRBV15 with TRBJ2-3; weak D call: TRBD1 (6 bases). This CDR3 region has 17 residues. CDR1 LNHNV and CDR2 YYDKDF come from the germline V gene (reference sequence). The V end was cut by 0 bases, the J end by 0 bases, with 13 bases between. The CDR3 sequence is CATSRERTAASTDTQYF. In nucleotides, the CDR3 is TGTGCCACCAGCAGAGAACGGACAGCAGCTAGCACAGATACGCAGTATTTT.

This sequence joins TRBV7-2 and TRBJ2-3; 12 nucleotides align to TRBD2. J gave up 6 bases and V 1 base, and 5 bases lay outside the gene matches. This CDR3 contains 16 residues. Germline assignment: CDR1 SGHTA and CDR2 FQGNSA. In DNA, the CDR3 is TGTGCCAGCAGCTTAGACCGACTAGCGGGAGAGGATACGCAGTATTTT. Translation: CASSLDRLAGEDTQYF.

The J gene is TRBJ2-1, the V gene TRBV6-5; 7 nucleotides agree with TRBD2. The CDR3 runs 14 residues. The J segment lost 4 bases and the V segment lost 6 bases, leaving 6 bases of the junction unmatched. Per the germline V gene, CDR1 is MNHEY and CDR2 is SVGAGI. The CDR3 is CASSQLAIYNEQFF. As DNA, the CDR3 is TGTGCCAGCAGCCAACTAGCGATTTACAATGAGCAGTTCTTC.

The chain recombines TRBV27 with TRBJ2-7; 9 bases agree with TRBD2. The germline V gene has CDR1 MNHEY and CDR2 SMNVEV (reference sequence). CDR3 length: 14 residues. Losses at the gene ends were 2 bases for V and 3 bases for J; bases not matched to a gene: 2. CDR3 protein: CASSLLAGLYEQYF. As DNA, the CDR3 is TGTGCCAGCAGTTTACTAGCGGGACTCTACGAGCAGTACTTC.